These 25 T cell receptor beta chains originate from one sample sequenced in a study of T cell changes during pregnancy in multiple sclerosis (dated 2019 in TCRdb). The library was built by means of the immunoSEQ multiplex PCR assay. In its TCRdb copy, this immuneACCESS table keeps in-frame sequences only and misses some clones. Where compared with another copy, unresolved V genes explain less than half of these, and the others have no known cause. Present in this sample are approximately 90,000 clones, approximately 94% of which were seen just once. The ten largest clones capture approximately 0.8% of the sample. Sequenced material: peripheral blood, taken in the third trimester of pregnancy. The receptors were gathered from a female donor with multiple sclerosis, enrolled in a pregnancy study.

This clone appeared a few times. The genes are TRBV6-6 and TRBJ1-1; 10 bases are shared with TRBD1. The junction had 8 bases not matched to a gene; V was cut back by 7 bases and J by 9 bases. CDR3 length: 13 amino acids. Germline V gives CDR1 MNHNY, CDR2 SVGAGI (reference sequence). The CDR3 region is CASITGTGEKAFF. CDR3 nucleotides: TGTGCCAGCATCACCGGGACAGGGGAGAAAGCTTTCTTT.

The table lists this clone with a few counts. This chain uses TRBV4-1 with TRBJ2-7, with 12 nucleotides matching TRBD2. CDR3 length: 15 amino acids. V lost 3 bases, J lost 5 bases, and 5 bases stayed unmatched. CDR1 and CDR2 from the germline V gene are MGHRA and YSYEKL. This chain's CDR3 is CASSHQTSGSDEQYF. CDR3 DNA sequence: TGCGCCAGCAGCCATCAGACTAGCGGGAGTGACGAGCAGTACTTC.

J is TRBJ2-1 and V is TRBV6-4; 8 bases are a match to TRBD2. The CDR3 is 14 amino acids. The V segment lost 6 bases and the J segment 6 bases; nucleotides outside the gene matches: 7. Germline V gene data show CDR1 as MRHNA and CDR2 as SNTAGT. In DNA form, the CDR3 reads TGTGCCAGCAGCGAGCGGGAGTGGGGCAATGAGCAGTTCTTC. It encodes CASSEREWGNEQFF.

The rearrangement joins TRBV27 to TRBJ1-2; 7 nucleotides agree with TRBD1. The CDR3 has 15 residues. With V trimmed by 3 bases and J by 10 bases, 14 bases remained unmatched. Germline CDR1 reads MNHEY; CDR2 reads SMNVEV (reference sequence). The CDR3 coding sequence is TGTGCCAGCAGTTTGGTATTCCGGGACAGCGGAACCTACACCTTC. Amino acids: CASSLVFRDSGTYTF.

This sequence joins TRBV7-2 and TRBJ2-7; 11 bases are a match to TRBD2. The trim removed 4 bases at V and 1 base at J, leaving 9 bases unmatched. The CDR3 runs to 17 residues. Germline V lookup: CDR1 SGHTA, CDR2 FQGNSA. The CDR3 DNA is TGTGCCAGCAGCTCCTTTTGGACTAGCGGGCATTCCTACGAGCAGTACTTC. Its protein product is CASSSFWTSGHSYEQYF.

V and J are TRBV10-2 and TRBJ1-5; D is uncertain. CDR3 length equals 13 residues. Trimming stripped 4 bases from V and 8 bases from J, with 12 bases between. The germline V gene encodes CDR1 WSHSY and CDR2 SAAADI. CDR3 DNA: TGCGCCAGCAGTGGTAGAGGGCACGAGCCCCAGCATTTT. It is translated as CASSGRGHEPQHF.

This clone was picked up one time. CDR3 DNA: TGTGCCAGCAGTGATCGGGGAATAAATGAAAAACTGTTTTTT. The encoded protein is CASSDRGINEKLFF. This chain uses TRBV6-1 with TRBJ1-4, with unresolved D. V dropped 3 bases and J dropped 5 bases, with 10 bases sitting between them. The CDR3 length is 14 residues. From germline, CDR1 is MNHNS and CDR2 SASEGT.

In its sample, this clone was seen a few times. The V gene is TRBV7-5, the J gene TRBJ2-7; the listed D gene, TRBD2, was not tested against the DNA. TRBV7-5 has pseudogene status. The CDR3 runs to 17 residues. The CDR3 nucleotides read TGTGTCAGAAGCCTAGGGTATCGGACTAGCGGGAGTGGTGAGCAGTACTTC. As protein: CVRSLGYRTSGSGEQYF.

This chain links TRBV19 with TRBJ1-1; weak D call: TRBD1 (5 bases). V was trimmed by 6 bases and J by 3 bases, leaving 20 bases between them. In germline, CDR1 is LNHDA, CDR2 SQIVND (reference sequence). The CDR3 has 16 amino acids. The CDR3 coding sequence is TGTGCCAGTAGCTCAGGCGGGGCGATAAAATACACTGAAGCTTTCTTT. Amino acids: CASSSGGAIKYTEAFF.

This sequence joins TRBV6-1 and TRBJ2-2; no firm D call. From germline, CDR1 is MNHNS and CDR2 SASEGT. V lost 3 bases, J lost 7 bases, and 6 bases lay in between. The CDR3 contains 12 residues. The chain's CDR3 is CASSDPNGELFF. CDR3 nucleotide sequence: TGTGCCAGCAGTGACCCAAACGGGGAGCTGTTTTTT.

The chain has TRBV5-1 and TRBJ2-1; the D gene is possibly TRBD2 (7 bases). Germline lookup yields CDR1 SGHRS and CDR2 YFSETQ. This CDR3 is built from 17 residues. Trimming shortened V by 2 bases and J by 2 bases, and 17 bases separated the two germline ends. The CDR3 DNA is TGCGCCAGCAGCTTCAATGGAGGCGGGGGCACCTACAATGAGCAGTTCTTC. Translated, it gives CASSFNGGGGTYNEQFF.

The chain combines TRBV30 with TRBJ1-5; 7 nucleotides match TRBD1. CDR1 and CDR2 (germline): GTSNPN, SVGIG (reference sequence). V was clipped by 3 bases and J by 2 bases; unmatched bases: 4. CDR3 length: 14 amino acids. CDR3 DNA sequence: TGTGCCTGGAGCGACGGACAGGGCAATCAGCCCCAGCATTTT. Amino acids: CAWSDGQGNQPQHF.

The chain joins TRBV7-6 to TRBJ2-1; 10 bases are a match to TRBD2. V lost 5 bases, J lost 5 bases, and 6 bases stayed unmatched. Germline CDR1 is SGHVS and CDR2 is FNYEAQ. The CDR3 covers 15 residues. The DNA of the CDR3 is TGTGCCAGCAGCGGACCGGGACTAGCGAACAATGAGCAGTTCTTC. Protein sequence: CASSGPGLANNEQFF.

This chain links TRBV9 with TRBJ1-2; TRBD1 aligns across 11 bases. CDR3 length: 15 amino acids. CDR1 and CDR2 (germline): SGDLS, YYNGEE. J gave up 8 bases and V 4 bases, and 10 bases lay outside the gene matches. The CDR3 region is CASSPGTGGMLGYTF. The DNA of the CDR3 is TGTGCCAGCAGCCCTGGGACAGGGGGAATGCTGGGCTACACCTTC.

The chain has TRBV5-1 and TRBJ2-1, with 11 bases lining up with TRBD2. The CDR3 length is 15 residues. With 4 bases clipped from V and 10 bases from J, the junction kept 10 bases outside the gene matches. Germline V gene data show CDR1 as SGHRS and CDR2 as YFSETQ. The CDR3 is CASSPRETSGSEQFF. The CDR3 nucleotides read TGCGCCAGCAGCCCGAGGGAAACTAGCGGGAGCGAGCAGTTCTTC. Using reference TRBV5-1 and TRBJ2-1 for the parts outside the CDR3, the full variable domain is KAGVTQTPRYLIKTRGQQVTLSCSPISGHRSVSWYQQTPGQGLQFLFEYFSETQRNKGNFPGRFSGRQFSNSRSEMNVSTLELGDSALYLCASSPRETSGSEQFFGPGTRLTVL.

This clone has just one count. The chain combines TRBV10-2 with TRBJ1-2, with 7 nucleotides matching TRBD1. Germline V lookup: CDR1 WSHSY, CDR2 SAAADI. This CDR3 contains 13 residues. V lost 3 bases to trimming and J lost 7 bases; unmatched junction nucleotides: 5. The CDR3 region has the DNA TGCGCCAGCAGTGAAGTAGGGGGCGGTGGCTACACCTTC. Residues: CASSEVGGGGYTF.

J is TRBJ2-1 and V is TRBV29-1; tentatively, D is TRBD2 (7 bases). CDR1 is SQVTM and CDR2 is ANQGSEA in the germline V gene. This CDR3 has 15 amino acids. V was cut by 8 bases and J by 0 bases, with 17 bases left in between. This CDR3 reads CSSSRGGGSYNEQFF. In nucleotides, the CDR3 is TGCAGCTCATCGCGGGGAGGGGGCTCCTACAATGAGCAGTTCTTC.

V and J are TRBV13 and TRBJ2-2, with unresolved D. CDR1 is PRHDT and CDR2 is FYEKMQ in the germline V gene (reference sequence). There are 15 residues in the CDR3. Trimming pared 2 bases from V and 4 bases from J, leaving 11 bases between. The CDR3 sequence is CASSLRPAGTGELFF. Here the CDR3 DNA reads TGTGCCAGCAGCTTACGCCCCGCCGGCACCGGGGAGCTGTTTTTT.

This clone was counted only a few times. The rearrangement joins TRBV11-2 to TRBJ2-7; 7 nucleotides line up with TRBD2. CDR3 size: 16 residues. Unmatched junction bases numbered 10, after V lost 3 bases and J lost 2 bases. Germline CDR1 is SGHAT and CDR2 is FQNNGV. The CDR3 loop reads CASSFTSGGVPYEQYF. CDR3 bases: TGTGCCAGCAGCTTCACTTCTGGGGGGGTCCCCTACGAGCAGTACTTC.

Here the CDR3 DNA reads TGCGCCAGCAGCCACACAGGGGATTGGAATCAGCCCCAGCATTTT. As protein: CASSHTGDWNQPQHF. This chain uses TRBV5-1 with TRBJ1-5; 7 bases agree with TRBD1. The germline V gene encodes CDR1 SGHRS and CDR2 YFSETQ. Trimming cost V 4 bases and J 4 bases; bases outside gene matches: 8. There are 15 residues in the CDR3.

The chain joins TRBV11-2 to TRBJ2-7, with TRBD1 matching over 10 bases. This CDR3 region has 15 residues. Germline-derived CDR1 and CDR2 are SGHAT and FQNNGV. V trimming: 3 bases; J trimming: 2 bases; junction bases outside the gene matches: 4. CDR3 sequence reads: CASSFKGQGTYEQYF. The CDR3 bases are TGTGCCAGCAGCTTCAAGGGACAGGGGACCTACGAGCAGTACTTC.

The CDR3 DNA reads as TGTGCCAGCAGTTTCCGCTTCGGGCAGGGACTATACAATGAGCAGTTCTTC. Translation gives CASSFRFGQGLYNEQFF. This chain uses TRBV28 with TRBJ2-1; 7 positions agree with TRBD2. V dropped 3 bases and J dropped 4; count of bases not matched to a gene: 12. The length of the CDR3 is 17 residues. Germline loops: CDR1 MDHEN, CDR2 SYDVKM. The full variable domain, rest sourced from reference TRBV28 and TRBJ2-1, is DVKVTQSSRYLVKRTGEKVFLECVQDMDHENMFWYRQDPGLGLRLIYFSYDVKMKEKGDIPEGYSVSREKKERFSLILESASTNQTSMYLCASSFRFGQGLYNEQFFGPGTRLTVL.

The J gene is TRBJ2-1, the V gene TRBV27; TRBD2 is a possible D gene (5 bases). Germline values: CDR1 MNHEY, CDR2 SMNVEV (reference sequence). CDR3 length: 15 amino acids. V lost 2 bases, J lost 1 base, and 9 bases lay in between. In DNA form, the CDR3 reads TGTGCCAGCAGTTTAGTGGACTTGTCCTACAATGAGCAGTTCTTC. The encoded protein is CASSLVDLSYNEQFF.

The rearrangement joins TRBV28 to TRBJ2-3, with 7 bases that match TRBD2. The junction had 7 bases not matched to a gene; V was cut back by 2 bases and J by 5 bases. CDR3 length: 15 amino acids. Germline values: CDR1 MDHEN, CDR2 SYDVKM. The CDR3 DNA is TGTGCCAGCAGTTTACGTGGACTAGTCCAAGATACGCAGTATTTT. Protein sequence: CASSLRGLVQDTQYF. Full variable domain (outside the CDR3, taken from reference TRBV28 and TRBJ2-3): DVKVTQSSRYLVKRTGEKVFLECVQDMDHENMFWYRQDPGLGLRLIYFSYDVKMKEKGDIPEGYSVSREKKERFSLILESASTNQTSMYLCASSLRGLVQDTQYFGPGTRLTVL.

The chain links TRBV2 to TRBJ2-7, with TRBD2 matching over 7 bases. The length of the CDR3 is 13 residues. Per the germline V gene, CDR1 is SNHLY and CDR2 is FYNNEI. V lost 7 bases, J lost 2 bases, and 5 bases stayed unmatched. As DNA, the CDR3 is TGTGCCAGCATTCCCCTAGCGGCCTACGAGCAGTACTTC. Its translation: CASIPLAAYEQYF.